The clone carrying this T cell receptor beta chain was recorded a few times. Its antigen is unknown. The data were taken from a study of CD8 T cells in ankylosing spondylitis. Quantitative 5'-RACE was performed with molecular barcodes, and it yielded the TCR beta libraries. TCRdb analysed the 5' RACE reads with MiXCR anew, one entry per CDR3 protein. The table records fewer than 400,000 distinct CDR3 sequences, roughly 15% of them present only once. General study findings and limits: Seven to nine highly homologous variants made up a TCR beta motif that seemed to typify ankylosing spondylitis blood. Disease-linked clones, CD8+, were relatively rare in peripheral blood.

The V and J ends lost 8 bases and 1 base respectively, with 17 bases between them. This CDR3 has 15 amino acids. Germline V gene data show CDR1 as LGHNA and CDR2 as YNFKEQ. Sequenced input: blood, either unsorted or a sorted T cell fraction (not recorded which). This chain uses TRBV4-2 with TRBJ1-1, with D tentatively TRBD1 (5 bases). The source is a male donor with ankylosing spondylitis or in good health (not recorded which). The CDR3 loop reads CASRRSGLGNTEAFF. The CDR3 nucleotides are TGTGCCAGCCGCAGGTCAGGGCTGGGGAACACTGAAGCTTTCTTT.